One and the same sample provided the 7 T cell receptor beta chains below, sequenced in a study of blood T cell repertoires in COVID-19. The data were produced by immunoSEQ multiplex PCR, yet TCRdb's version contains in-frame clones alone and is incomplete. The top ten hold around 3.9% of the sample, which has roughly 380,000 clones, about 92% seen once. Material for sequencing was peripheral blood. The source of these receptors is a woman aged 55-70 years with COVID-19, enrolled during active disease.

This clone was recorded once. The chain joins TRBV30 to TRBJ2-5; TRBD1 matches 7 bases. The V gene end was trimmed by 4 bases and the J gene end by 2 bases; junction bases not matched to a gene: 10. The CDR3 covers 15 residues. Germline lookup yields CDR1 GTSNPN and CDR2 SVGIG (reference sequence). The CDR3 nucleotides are TGTGCCTGGATGTCCGGGACAGCTAATCAAGAGACCCAGTACTTC. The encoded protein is CAWMSGTANQETQYF.

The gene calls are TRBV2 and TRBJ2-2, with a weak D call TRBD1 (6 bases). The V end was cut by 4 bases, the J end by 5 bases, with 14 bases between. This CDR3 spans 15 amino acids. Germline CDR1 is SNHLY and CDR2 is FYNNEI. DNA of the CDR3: TGTGCCAGCAGTGTCCAGGGGTTAGGGACCGGGGAGCTGTTTTTT. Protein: CASSVQGLGTGELFF.

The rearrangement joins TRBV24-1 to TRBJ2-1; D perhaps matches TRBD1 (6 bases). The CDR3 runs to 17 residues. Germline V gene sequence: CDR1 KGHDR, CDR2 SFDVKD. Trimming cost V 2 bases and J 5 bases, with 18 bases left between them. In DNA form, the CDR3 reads TGTGCCACCAGTGATTCCCTTGACAGGCACCTAAACAATGAGCAGTTCTTC. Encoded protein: CATSDSLDRHLNNEQFF.

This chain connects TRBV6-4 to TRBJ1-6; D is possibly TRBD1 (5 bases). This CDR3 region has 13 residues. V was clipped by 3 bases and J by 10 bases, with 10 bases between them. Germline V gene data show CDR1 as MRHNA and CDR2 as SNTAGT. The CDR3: CASSDRGTSPLHF. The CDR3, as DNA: TGTGCCAGCAGTGATCGGGGGACCTCACCCCTCCACTTT.

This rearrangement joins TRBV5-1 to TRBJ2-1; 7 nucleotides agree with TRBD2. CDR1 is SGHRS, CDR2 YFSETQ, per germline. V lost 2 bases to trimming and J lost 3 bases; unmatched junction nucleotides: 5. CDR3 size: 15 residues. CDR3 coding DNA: TGCGCCAGCAGCTTTAGTACTAGCGACTACAATGAGCAGTTCTTC. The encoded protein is CASSFSTSDYNEQFF. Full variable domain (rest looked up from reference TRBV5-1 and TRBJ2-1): KAGVTQTPRYLIKTRGQQVTLSCSPISGHRSVSWYQQTPGQGLQFLFEYFSETQRNKGNFPGRFSGRQFSNSRSEMNVSTLELGDSALYLCASSFSTSDYNEQFFGPGTRLTVL.

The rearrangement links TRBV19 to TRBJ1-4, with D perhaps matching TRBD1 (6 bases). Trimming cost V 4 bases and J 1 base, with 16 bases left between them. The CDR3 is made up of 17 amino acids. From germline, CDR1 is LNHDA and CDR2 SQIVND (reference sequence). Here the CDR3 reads CASSTPGQGRTNEKLFF. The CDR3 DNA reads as TGTGCCAGTAGTACCCCCGGTCAGGGGCGAACTAATGAAAAACTGTTTTTT.

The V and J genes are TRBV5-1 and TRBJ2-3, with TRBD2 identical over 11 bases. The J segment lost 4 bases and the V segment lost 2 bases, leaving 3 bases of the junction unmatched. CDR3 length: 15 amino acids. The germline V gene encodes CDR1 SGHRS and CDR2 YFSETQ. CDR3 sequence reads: CASSFTSGGPDTQYF. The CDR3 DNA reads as TGCGCCAGCAGCTTTACTAGCGGGGGTCCAGATACGCAGTATTTT.